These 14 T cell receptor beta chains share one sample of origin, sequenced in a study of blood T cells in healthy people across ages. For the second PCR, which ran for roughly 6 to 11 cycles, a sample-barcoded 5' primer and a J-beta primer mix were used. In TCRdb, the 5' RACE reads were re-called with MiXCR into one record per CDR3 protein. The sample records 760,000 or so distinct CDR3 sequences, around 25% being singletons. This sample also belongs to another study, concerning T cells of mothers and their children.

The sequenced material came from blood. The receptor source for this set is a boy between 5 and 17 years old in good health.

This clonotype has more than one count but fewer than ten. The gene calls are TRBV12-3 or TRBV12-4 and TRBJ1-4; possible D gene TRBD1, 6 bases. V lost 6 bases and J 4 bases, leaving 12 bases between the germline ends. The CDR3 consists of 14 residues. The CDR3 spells CASRGGQINEKLFF. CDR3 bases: TGTGCCAGCAGGGGTGGACAGATTAATGAAAAACTGTTTTTT.

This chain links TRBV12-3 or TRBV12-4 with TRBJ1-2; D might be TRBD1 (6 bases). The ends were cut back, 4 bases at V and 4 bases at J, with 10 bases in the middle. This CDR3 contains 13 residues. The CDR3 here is CASSSQGFYGYTF. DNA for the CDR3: TGTGCCAGCAGTTCGCAGGGGTTCTATGGCTACACCTTC.

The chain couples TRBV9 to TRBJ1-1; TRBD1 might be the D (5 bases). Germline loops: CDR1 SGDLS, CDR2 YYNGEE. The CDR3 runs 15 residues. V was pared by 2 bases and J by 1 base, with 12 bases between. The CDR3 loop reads CASSVEGNENTEAFF. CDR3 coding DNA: TGTGCCAGCAGCGTTGAGGGGAATGAGAACACTGAAGCTTTCTTT. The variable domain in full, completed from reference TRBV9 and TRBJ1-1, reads DSGVTQTPKHLITATGQRVTLRCSPRSGDLSVYWYQQSLDQGLQFLIQYYNGEERAKGNILERFSAQQFPDLHSELNLSSLELGDSALYFCASSVEGNENTEAFFGQGTRLTVV.

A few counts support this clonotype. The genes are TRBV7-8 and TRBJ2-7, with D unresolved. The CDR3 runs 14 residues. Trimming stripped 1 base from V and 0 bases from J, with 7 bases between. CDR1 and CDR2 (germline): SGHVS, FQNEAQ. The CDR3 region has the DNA TGTGCCAGCAGCTTAGGACCGCACTCCTACGAGCAGTACTTC. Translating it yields CASSLGPHSYEQYF.

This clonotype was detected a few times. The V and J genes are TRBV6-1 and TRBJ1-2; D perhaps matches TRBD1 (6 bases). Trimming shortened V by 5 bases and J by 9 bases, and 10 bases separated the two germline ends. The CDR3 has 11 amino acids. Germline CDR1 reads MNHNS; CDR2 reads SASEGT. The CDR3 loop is CASSPGDSYTF. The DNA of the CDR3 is TGTGCCAGCAGTCCAGGGGATAGCTACACCTTC.

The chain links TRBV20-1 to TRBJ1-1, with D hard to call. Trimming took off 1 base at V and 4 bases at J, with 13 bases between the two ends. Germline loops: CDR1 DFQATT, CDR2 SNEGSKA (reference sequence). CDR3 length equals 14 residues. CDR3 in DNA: TGCAGTGCTAGAGTTTTGGGAAGGGTCACTGAAGCTTTCTTT. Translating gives CSARVLGRVTEAFF.

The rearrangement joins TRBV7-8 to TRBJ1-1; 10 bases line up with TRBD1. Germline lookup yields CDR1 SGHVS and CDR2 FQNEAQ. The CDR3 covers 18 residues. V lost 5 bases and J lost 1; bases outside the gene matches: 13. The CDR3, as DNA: TGTGCCAGCAGCAACCTAGGGACAGGGGATCTAGAGAACACTGAAGCTTTCTTT. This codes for CASSNLGTGDLENTEAFF.

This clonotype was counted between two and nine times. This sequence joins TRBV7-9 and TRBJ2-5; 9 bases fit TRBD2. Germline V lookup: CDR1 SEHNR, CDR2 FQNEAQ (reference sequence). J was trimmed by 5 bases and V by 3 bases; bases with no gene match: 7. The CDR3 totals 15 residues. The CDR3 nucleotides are TGTGCCAGCAGCTTTGTAGCGGGGGACGGGGAGACCCAGTACTTC. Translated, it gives CASSFVAGDGETQYF. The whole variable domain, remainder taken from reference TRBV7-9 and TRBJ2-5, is DTGVSQNPRHKITKRGQNVTFRCDPISEHNRLYWYRQTLGQGPEFLTYFQNEAQLEKSRLLSDRFSAERPKGSFSTLEIQRTEQGDSAMYLCASSFVAGDGETQYFGPGTRLLVL.

The CDR3 nucleotides read TGTGCCATCAGGATGGACGGAGCTCCCGGGGGCTACACCTTC. Translating it yields CAIRMDGAPGGYTF. The chain couples TRBV10-3 to TRBJ1-2; D is ambiguous. Trimming removed 6 bases at V and 8 bases at J, with 19 bases between. The CDR3 covers 14 residues. Germline loops: CDR1 ENHRY, CDR2 SYGVKD.

The CDR3: CSARLPSGGQETQYF. Written as DNA, the CDR3 is TGCAGTGCTAGACTCCCTAGCGGGGGGCAAGAGACCCAGTACTTC. The chain has TRBV20-1 and TRBJ2-1; 11 bases match TRBD2. The J call may be faulty, since TRBJ2-5 better matches the DNA end. Per germline, CDR1 DFQATT and CDR2 SNEGSKA (reference sequence). The CDR3 consists of 15 residues.

This CDR3 is CASSQDLGGLAKNIQYF. CDR3 DNA: TGTGCCAGCAGCCAAGATCTGGGCGGTTTAGCCAAAAACATTCAGTACTTC. This sequence joins TRBV4-2 and TRBJ2-4; D unresolved. The CDR3 loop spans 17 amino acids. In germline, CDR1 is LGHNA, CDR2 YNFKEQ. V dropped 0 bases and J dropped 0 bases, with 12 bases sitting between them.

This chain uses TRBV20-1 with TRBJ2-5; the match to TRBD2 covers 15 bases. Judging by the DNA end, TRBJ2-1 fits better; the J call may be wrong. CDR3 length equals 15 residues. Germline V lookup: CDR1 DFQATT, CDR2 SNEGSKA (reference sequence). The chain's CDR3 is CSAGLAGGQGDEQFF. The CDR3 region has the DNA TGCAGTGCGGGACTAGCGGGGGGCCAGGGTGATGAGCAGTTCTTC.

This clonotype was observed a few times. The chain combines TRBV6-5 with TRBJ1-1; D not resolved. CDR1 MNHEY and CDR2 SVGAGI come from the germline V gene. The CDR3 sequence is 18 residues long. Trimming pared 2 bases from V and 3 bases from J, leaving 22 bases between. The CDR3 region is CASSYPEEGRSLDTEAFF. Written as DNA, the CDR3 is TGTGCCAGCAGTTACCCGGAGGAGGGAAGGAGTTTGGACACTGAAGCTTTCTTT.

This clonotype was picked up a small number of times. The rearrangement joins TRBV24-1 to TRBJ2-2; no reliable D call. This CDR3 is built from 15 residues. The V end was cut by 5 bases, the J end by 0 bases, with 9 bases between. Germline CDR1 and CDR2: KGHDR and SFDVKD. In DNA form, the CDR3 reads TGTGCCACCAGTGTGGCCCCCGCGAACACCGGGGAGCTGTTTTTT. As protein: CATSVAPANTGELFF.